One sample yielded the 20 T cell receptor beta chains listed below, sequenced in a study of T cells in localized non-small cell lung cancer. TCRdb's copy holds only in-frame clones and misses some; the assay was immunoSEQ multiplex PCR. This sample has roughly 2,800 clones, with roughly a quarter found just once. Here the sequenced sample was lung tumor tissue, taken before any cancer treatment. The receptor source for this set is a man aged 40 to 70 with stage I squamous cell lung carcinoma.

The table lists this clone with a count of one. The chain carries TRBV5-1 and TRBJ1-1; no definite D call. V lost 3 bases and J 6 bases, leaving 21 bases between the germline ends. This CDR3 is 16 amino acids long. Germline CDR1 is SGHRS and CDR2 is YFSETQ. This chain's CDR3 is CASSYLGGESSSEAFF. The CDR3 DNA follows: TGCGCCAGCAGCTACCTTGGAGGCGAGTCATCCTCTGAAGCTTTCTTT.

This clone was detected a few times. The chain carries TRBV9 and TRBJ1-1, with D perhaps TRBD1 (5 bases). CDR1 and CDR2 from the germline V gene are SGDLS and YYNGEE. V was clipped by 0 bases and J by 5 bases, with 8 bases between them. The CDR3 sequence is 13 residues long. In DNA form, the CDR3 reads TGTGCCAGCAGCGTAGTGCAGGGTACTGAAGCTTTCTTT. Translating it yields CASSVVQGTEAFF.

This clone came up a few times. This chain connects TRBV9 to TRBJ2-7; a weak D match, TRBD1 (5 bases). Germline-derived CDR1 and CDR2 are SGDLS and YYNGEE. V lost 6 bases and J lost 2, with 12 bases in between. This CDR3 is built from 13 residues. The CDR3, as DNA: TGTGCCAGCAAAACAGGTCTTACCTACGAGCAGTACTTC. This sequence encodes CASKTGLTYEQYF.

A few counts support this clone. The gene calls are TRBV11-3 and TRBJ2-3, with 10 nucleotides matching TRBD1. The CDR3 runs 15 residues. Germline-derived CDR1 and CDR2 are SGHNT and YENEEA. Trimming took 5 bases from V and 4 from J; bases not matched to a gene: 6. CDR3: CASSTGQGMADTQYF. The DNA of the CDR3 is TGTGCCAGCAGCACGGGACAGGGGATGGCAGATACGCAGTATTTT.

The table lists this clone with a few counts. The chain links TRBV12-5 to TRBJ1-4; D is ambiguous. The CDR3 runs 13 residues. Germline assignment: CDR1 LGHNT and CDR2 FRNRAP. Trimming cost V 1 base and J 5 bases, with 5 bases left between them. The DNA of the CDR3 is TGTGCTAGTGGTTTGGCCAACAATGAAAAACTGTTTTTT. Translated: CASGLANNEKLFF.

This clone occurred a few times. The rearrangement joins TRBV28 to TRBJ1-2; D not certain. CDR3 size: 13 residues. CDR1 and CDR2 (germline): MDHEN, SYDVKM. V shed 2 bases and J shed 14 bases, with 18 bases lying between them. The CDR3 region is CASSLGEGRYFTF. CDR3 bases: TGTGCCAGCAGTTTAGGGGAGGGCCGCTACTTTACCTTC.

The chain has TRBV29-1 and TRBJ1-2; D is uncertain. CDR3 length: 12 residues. Germline CDR1 is SQVTM and CDR2 is ANQGSEA. Trimming stripped 7 bases from V and 14 bases from J, with 23 bases between. As DNA, the CDR3 is TGCAGCGCTGGAGACGGCGGACCGTCGATAACCTTC. This gives the protein CSAGDGGPSITF.

V gene TRBV19 combines with J gene TRBJ2-7, with 10 bases aligning to TRBD1. This CDR3 region has 14 residues. Per germline, CDR1 LNHDA and CDR2 SQIVND (reference sequence). Unmatched junction bases numbered 5, after V lost 3 bases and J lost 6 bases. The CDR3 sequence: CASSIGQGESEQYF. DNA for the CDR3: TGTGCCAGTAGTATCGGACAGGGGGAGAGCGAGCAGTACTTC.

The rearrangement joins TRBV30 to TRBJ1-4; 7 nucleotides align to TRBD1. Per germline, CDR1 GTSNPN and CDR2 SVGIG (reference sequence). J lost 3 bases, V lost 0 bases, and 4 bases had no gene match. The CDR3 runs 15 residues. As DNA, the CDR3 is TGTGCCTGGAGTGTAGGGGGCGCGGCTAATGAAAAACTGTTTTTT. Translated: CAWSVGGAANEKLFF.

The chain links TRBV29-1 to TRBJ1-5, with 8 bases fitting TRBD1. This CDR3 is 16 amino acids long. Trimming took 7 bases from V and 2 from J; bases not matched to a gene: 13. The V gene's germline CDR1 is SQVTM and CDR2 ANQGSEA. The CDR3 here is CSGRTGKDSGNQPQHF. In DNA form, the CDR3 reads TGCAGCGGGCGGACAGGGAAGGATTCTGGCAATCAGCCCCAGCATTTT. Filled out from reference TRBV29-1 and TRBJ1-5, the complete variable domain reads SAVISQKPSRDICQRGTSLTIQCQVDSQVTMMFWYRQQPGQSLTLIATANQGSEATYESGFVIDKFPISRPNLTFSTLTVSNMSPEDSSIYLCSGRTGKDSGNQPQHFGDGTRLSIL.

V is TRBV11-3 and J is TRBJ1-1; 7 positions agree with TRBD1. The V gene end was trimmed by 5 bases and the J gene end by 4 bases; junction bases not matched to a gene: 7. The germline V gene has CDR1 SGHNT and CDR2 YENEEA. This CDR3 comprises 14 residues. Here the CDR3 DNA reads TGTGCCAGCAGCCCCTCGAGGGGGCGCACTGAAGCTTTCTTT. Protein sequence: CASSPSRGRTEAFF.

This clone is hyperexpanded (1% or more) in the sample. The chain joins TRBV15 to TRBJ2-7; maybe TRBD2 (7 bases). This CDR3 has 15 amino acids. Trimming left V 3 bases short and J 6 bases short, with 18 bases between. The V gene's germline CDR1 is LNHNV and CDR2 YYDKDF (reference sequence). The CDR3 here is CATSSAWGGATEQYF. CDR3 DNA sequence: TGTGCCACCAGCAGCGCGTGGGGGGGGGCGACCGAGCAGTACTTC.

Judged by abundance, this clone is medium-sized. The chain carries TRBV4-1 and TRBJ1-2; TRBD1 is a possible D gene (5 bases). Germline CDR1 is MGHRA and CDR2 is YSYEKL. The V end lost 0 bases, the J end lost 6 bases, and 14 bases lay between the germline ends. The CDR3 covers 15 residues. The chain's CDR3 is CASSQDQGLANGYTF. CDR3 nucleotides: TGCGCCAGCAGCCAAGATCAGGGTTTGGCGAATGGCTACACCTTC.

There are a few counts of this clone. The CDR3 sequence: CAISNRTGYNQPQHF. DNA of the CDR3: TGTGCCATCAGTAACCGGACAGGGTACAATCAGCCCCAGCATTTT. The V and J genes are TRBV10-3 and TRBJ1-5; 8 bases line up with TRBD1. Germline V gene sequence: CDR1 ENHRY, CDR2 SYGVKD. The CDR3 totals 15 residues. V shed 5 bases, J shed 3 bases, and the junction held 6 bases outside the gene matches.

V and J are TRBV25-1 and TRBJ1-1; TRBD1 matches 10 bases. Trimming at V came to 5 bases and at J to 4 bases, leaving 4 bases not matched to a gene. CDR3 length equals 14 residues. Germline CDR1 MGHDK, CDR2 SYGVNS. CDR3 sequence: CASSLDRGSTEAFF. The CDR3, as DNA: TGTGCCAGCAGTCTGGACAGGGGGTCCACTGAAGCTTTCTTT.

This clone was recorded a few times. This chain uses TRBV6-8 with TRBJ1-1; D may be TRBD1 (6 bases). From germline, CDR1 is MNHGY and CDR2 SAAAGT. This CDR3 comprises 12 residues. V was shortened by 8 bases and J by 4 bases, with 11 bases between the two germline ends. The CDR3 loop reads CASGGGSTEAFF. The CDR3, as DNA: TGTGCCAGCGGTGGGGGCAGCACTGAAGCTTTCTTT.

This clone was counted only a few times. This chain uses TRBV6-8 with TRBJ2-7, with D perhaps TRBD2 (5 bases). Germline CDR1 reads MNHGY; CDR2 reads SAAAGT. The CDR3 has 14 amino acids. V gave up 5 bases and J gave up 1 base, with 12 bases separating them. The DNA for the CDR3 is TGTGCCAGCAGTATCCGGGGTCAATCCTACGAGCAGTACTTC. The encoded protein is CASSIRGQSYEQYF.

This chain joins TRBV6-8 and TRBJ2-2; a weak D match, TRBD2 (5 bases). Trimming pared 0 bases from V and 4 bases from J, leaving 9 bases between. The CDR3 contains 15 residues. Germline loops: CDR1 MNHGY, CDR2 SAAAGT. In DNA, the CDR3 is TGTGCCAGCAGTTACTCGACGGGGTTCACCGGGGAGCTGTTTTTT. Translating gives CASSYSTGFTGELFF.

This clone was found a few times. This chain links TRBV9 with TRBJ1-6; no clear D. V was clipped by 4 bases and J by 0 bases, with 14 bases between them. The CDR3 totals 17 residues. Germline assignment: CDR1 SGDLS and CDR2 YYNGEE. The CDR3 DNA reads as TGTGCCAGCAGCCCCGACGGGAGTAGCTCCTATAATTCACCCCTCCACTTT. This sequence encodes CASSPDGSSSYNSPLHF.

The sample holds a few counts of this clone. This chain links TRBV6-8 with TRBJ2-2; TRBD1 agrees at 7 bases. This CDR3 is 12 amino acids long. V shed 10 bases, J shed 4 bases, and the junction held 3 bases outside the gene matches. Germline CDR1 and CDR2: MNHGY and SAAAGT. CDR3 region: CAIRGSTGELFF. The CDR3 bases are TGTGCCATCAGGGGGAGCACCGGGGAGCTGTTTTTT.